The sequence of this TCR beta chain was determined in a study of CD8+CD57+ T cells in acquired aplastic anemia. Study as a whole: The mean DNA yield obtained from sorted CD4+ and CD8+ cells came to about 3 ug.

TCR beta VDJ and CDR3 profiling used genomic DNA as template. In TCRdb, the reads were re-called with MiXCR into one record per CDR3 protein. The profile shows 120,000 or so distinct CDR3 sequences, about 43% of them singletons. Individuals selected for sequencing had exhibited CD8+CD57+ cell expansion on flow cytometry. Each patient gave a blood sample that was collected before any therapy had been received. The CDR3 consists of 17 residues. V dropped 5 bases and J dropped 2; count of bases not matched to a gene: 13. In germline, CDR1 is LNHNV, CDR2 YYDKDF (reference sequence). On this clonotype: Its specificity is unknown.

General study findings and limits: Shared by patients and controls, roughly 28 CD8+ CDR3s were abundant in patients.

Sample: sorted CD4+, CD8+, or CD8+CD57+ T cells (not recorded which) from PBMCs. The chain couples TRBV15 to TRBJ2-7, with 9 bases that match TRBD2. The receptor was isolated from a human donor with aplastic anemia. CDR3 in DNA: TGTGCCACCAGCGTAAAGATAGCGGGAGTCACGCCCTACGAGCAGTACTTC. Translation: CATSVKIAGVTPYEQYF.